This entry lists 18 T cell receptor beta chains sequenced from one sample in a study of cytomegalovirus exposure and HLA in healthy donors. Use of 60 Vbeta and 13 Jbeta primers characterized the PCR. Data came from immunoSEQ multiplex PCR; TCRdb stores just in-frame clones and leaves some out. The data contain 150,000 to 200,000 clones, 80% of them singletons. Sequencing was performed on PBMCs. The receptors were gathered from a woman between 40 and 50 years old in good health and CMV-seronegative.

The rearrangement links TRBV2 to TRBJ2-3, with 7 bases lining up with TRBD2. Germline loops: CDR1 SNHLY, CDR2 FYNNEI. V lost 7 bases and J lost 4; bases outside the gene matches: 11. CDR3 length: 15 amino acids. CDR3: CASTPAGARADTQYF. The DNA of the CDR3 is TGTGCCAGCACCCCCGCGGGAGCGAGGGCAGATACGCAGTATTTT.

The chain combines TRBV4-2 with TRBJ1-3, with 9 bases aligning to TRBD1. The CDR3 extends over 16 amino acids. Looked up from germline, CDR1 is LGHNA and CDR2 is YNFKEQ. Germline trimming cut 3 bases from V and 4 bases from J; bases unmatched to any gene: 7. Written as DNA, the CDR3 is TGTGCCAGCAGCCAGACAGGGGGACAACGCGGAAACACCATATATTTT. Protein: CASSQTGGQRGNTIYF.

The chain recombines TRBV7-2 with TRBJ2-2; maybe TRBD1 (6 bases). CDR1 and CDR2 from the germline V gene are SGHTA and FQGNSA. The length of the CDR3 is 15 residues. The V end lost 0 bases, the J end lost 5 bases, and 10 bases lay between the germline ends. Written as DNA, the CDR3 is TGTGCCAGCAGCTTAGCCAGGGGAGAGACCGGGGAGCTGTTTTTT. The encoded protein is CASSLARGETGELFF.

The genes are TRBV19 and TRBJ1-2; no clear D gene. V gave up 6 bases and J gave up 2 bases, with 7 bases separating them. Germline V gene data show CDR1 as LNHDA and CDR2 as SQIVND (reference sequence). This CDR3 region has 12 residues. CDR3 sequence: CASRTLNYGYTF. CDR3 nucleotides: TGTGCCAGTAGGACACTCAACTATGGCTACACCTTC.

The CDR3 DNA reads TGTGCCAGTAGTGTTGGGACAGGGGGGACAGATACGCAGTATTTT. Translated: CASSVGTGGTDTQYF. This chain connects TRBV19 to TRBJ2-3; 11 nucleotides match TRBD1. Unmatched junction bases numbered 4, after V lost 5 bases and J lost 3 bases. CDR1 is LNHDA, CDR2 SQIVND, per germline (reference sequence). This CDR3 has 15 amino acids.

The chain carries TRBV27 and TRBJ1-2; D is possibly TRBD1 (6 bases). Germline CDR1 MNHEY, CDR2 SMNVEV (reference sequence). V lost 3 bases to trimming and J lost 4 bases, with 15 bases between them. The CDR3 runs 15 residues. CDR3 in amino acids: CASSLDSVGRYGYTF. The DNA for the CDR3 is TGTGCCAGCAGTTTGGACAGTGTCGGTCGCTATGGCTACACCTTC.

This chain uses TRBV10-3 with TRBJ1-1; no definite D call. Germline CDR1 is ENHRY and CDR2 is SYGVKD. The CDR3 consists of 13 residues. Trimming shortened V by 2 bases and J by 2 bases, and 6 bases separated the two germline ends. Here the CDR3 reads CAISEEGNTEAFF. The CDR3 region has the DNA TGTGCCATCAGTGAGGAGGGAAACACTGAAGCTTTCTTT.

The chain employs TRBV19 and TRBJ2-1; 11 positions agree with TRBD2. The ends lost 5 bases at V and 4 bases at J; junction bases unmatched: 10. The CDR3 has 17 amino acids. CDR1 is LNHDA and CDR2 is SQIVND in the germline V gene (reference sequence). Here the CDR3 DNA reads TGTGCCAGTAGTCTGGGGGTAGCGGGAGGGCGGTACAATGAGCAGTTCTTC. Protein sequence: CASSLGVAGGRYNEQFF.

This chain uses TRBV7-2 with TRBJ2-7; 7 bases are shared with TRBD1. Germline loops: CDR1 SGHTA, CDR2 FQGNSA. This CDR3 comprises 14 residues. J gave up 5 bases and V 4 bases, and 8 bases lay outside the gene matches. This CDR3 is CASSSRQGSDEQYF. The CDR3 DNA reads as TGTGCCAGCAGCTCTCGACAGGGTTCGGACGAGCAGTACTTC.

The V call is TRBV30, the J call TRBJ2-1, with a possible D match to TRBD2 (6 bases). V was shortened by 4 bases and J by 1 base, with 11 bases between the two germline ends. Germline V gives CDR1 GTSNPN, CDR2 SVGIG (reference sequence). CDR3 length equals 14 residues. This chain's CDR3 is CAWNSGTSYNEQFF. DNA for the CDR3: TGTGCCTGGAACTCCGGGACTTCCTACAATGAGCAGTTCTTC.

This chain links TRBV11-3 with TRBJ2-1; TRBD1 is a possible D gene (5 bases). The germline V gene encodes CDR1 SGHNT and CDR2 YENEEA. This CDR3 has 13 residues. The V and J ends lost 5 bases and 8 bases respectively, with 13 bases between them. The CDR3 is CASSTHRLDEQFF. CDR3 in DNA: TGTGCCAGCAGCACCCACAGGTTAGATGAGCAGTTCTTC.

Worth noting for this clone: In the same sample, other DNA sequences code for this CDR3. The V and J genes are TRBV18 and TRBJ2-7, with TRBD1 matching over 11 bases. J was trimmed by 4 bases and V by 2 bases; bases with no gene match: 1. This CDR3 is 14 amino acids long. Germline values: CDR1 KGHSH, CDR2 LQKENI. In nucleotides, the CDR3 is TGTGCCAGCTCACCAGGGACAGGGGGATACGAGCAGTACTTC. The encoded protein is CASSPGTGGYEQYF.

The V gene is TRBV30, the J gene TRBJ1-2, with D perhaps TRBD1 (5 bases). The V end was cut by 2 bases, the J end by 6 bases, with 7 bases between. This CDR3 region has 11 residues. CDR1 is GTSNPN and CDR2 is SVGIG in the germline V gene (reference sequence). As DNA, the CDR3 is TGTGCCTGGAGTCAGGGTAATGGCTACACCTTC. Its translation: CAWSQGNGYTF.

The CDR3 here is CASSPTGFDGNTIYF. CDR3 DNA sequence: TGTGCCAGCAGCCCCACGGGGTTCGATGGAAACACCATATATTTT. The chain combines TRBV9 with TRBJ1-3; D uncertain. The CDR3 runs 15 residues. Trimming stripped 4 bases from V and 3 bases from J, with 14 bases between. CDR1 and CDR2 from the germline V gene are SGDLS and YYNGEE.

The chain couples TRBV27 to TRBJ2-1; possible D gene TRBD2, 7 bases. There are 15 residues in the CDR3. The germline V and J ends were trimmed by 0 bases and 6 bases, with 12 bases remaining between them. Germline CDR1 reads MNHEY; CDR2 reads SMNVEV (reference sequence). This CDR3 is CASSLSEGGGNEQFF. The CDR3, as DNA: TGTGCCAGCAGTTTATCGGAGGGGGGGGGCAATGAGCAGTTCTTC.

The J gene is TRBJ2-5, the V gene TRBV23-1; D is ambiguous. Being an ORF, TRBV23-1 has a function that is uncertain. V was trimmed by 9 bases and J by 0 bases, leaving 11 bases between them. CDR3 length: 13 amino acids. CDR3 in amino acids: CASSNCNQETQYF. In DNA, the CDR3 is TGCGCCAGTTCCAACTGCAACCAAGAGACCCAGTACTTC.

The V gene is TRBV7-2, the J gene TRBJ1-2; D is unresolved. CDR3 length: 12 amino acids. V lost 1 base and J lost 6, with 6 bases in between. From germline, CDR1 is SGHTA and CDR2 FQGNSA. CDR3: CASSLDSHGYTF. CDR3 sequence (DNA): TGTGCCAGCAGCTTAGACTCCCATGGCTACACCTTC.

This clone came up a few times. The chain has TRBV2 and TRBJ2-1; maybe TRBD2 (6 bases). Germline V lookup: CDR1 SNHLY, CDR2 FYNNEI. V was shortened by 7 bases and J by 0 bases, with 16 bases between the two germline ends. This CDR3 has 16 amino acids. This CDR3 reads CASTLERAGSYNEQFF. The CDR3 DNA sequence: TGTGCCAGCACCCTAGAGCGGGCCGGCTCCTACAATGAGCAGTTCTTC. Based on the CDR3 plus reference TRBV2 and TRBJ2-1, the full variable domain is EPEVTQTPSHQVTQMGQEVILRCVPISNHLYFYWYRQILGQKVEFLVSFYNNEISEKSEIFDDQFSVERPDGSNFTLKIRSTKLEDSAMYFCASTLERAGSYNEQFFGPGTRLTVL.